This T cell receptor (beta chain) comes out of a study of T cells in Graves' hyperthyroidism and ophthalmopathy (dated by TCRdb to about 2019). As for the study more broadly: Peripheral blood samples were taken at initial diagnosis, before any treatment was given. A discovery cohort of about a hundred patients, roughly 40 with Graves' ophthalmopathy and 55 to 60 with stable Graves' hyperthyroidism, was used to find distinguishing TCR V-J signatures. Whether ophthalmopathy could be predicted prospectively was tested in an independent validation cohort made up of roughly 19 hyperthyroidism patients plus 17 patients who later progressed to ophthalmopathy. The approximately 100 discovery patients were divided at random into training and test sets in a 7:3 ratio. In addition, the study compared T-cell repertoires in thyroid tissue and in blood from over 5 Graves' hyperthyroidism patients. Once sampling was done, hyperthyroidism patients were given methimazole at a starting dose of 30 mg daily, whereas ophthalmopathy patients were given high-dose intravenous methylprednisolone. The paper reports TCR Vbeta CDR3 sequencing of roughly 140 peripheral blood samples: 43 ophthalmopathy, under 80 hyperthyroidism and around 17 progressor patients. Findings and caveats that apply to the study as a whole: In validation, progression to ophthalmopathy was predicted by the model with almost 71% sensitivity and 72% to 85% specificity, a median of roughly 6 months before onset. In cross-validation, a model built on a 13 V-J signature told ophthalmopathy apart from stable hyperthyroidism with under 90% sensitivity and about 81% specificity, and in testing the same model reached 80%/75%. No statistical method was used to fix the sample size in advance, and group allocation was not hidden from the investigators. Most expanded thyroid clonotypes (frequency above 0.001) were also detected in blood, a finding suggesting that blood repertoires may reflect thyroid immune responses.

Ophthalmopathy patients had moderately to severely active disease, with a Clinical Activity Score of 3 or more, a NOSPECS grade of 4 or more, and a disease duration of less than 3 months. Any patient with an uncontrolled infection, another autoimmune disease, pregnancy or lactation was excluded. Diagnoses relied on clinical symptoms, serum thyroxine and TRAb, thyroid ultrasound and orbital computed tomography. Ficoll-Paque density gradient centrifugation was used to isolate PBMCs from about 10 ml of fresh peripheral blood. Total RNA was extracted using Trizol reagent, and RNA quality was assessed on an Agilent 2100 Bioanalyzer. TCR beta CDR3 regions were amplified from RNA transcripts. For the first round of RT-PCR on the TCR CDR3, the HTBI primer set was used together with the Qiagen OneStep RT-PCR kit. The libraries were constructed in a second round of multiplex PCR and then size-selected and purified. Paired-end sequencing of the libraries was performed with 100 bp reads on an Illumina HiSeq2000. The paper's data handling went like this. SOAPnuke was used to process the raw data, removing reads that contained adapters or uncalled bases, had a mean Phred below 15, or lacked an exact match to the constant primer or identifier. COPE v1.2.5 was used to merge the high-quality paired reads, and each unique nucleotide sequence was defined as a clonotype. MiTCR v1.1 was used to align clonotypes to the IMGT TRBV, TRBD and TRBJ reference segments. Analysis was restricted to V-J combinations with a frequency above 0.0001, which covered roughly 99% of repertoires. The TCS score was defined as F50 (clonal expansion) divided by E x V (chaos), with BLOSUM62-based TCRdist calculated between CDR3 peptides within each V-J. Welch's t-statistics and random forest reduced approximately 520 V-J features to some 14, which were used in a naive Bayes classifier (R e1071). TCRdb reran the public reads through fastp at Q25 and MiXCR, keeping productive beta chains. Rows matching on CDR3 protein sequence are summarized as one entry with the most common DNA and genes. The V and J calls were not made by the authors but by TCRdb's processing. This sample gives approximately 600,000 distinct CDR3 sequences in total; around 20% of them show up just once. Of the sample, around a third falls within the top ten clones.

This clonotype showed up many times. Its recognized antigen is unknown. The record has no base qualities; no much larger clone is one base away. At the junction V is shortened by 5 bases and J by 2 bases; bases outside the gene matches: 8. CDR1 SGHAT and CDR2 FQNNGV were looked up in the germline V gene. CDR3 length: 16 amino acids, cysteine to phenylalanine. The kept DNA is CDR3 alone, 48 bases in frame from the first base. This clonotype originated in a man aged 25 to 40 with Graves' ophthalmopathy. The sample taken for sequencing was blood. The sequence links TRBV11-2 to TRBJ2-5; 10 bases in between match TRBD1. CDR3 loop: CASSLRQGAIQETQYF. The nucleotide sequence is TGTGCCAGCAGCCTACGACAGGGGGCGATACAAGAGACCCAGTACTTC. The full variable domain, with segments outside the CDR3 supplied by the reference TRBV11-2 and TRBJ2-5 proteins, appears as EAGVAQSPRYKIIEKRQSVAFWCNPISGHATLYWYQQILGQGPKLLIQFQNNGVVDDSQLPKDRFSAERLKGVDSTLKIQPAKLEDSAVYLCASSLRQGAIQETQYFGPGTRLLVL.